The 3 T cell receptor beta chains presented below share a single source sample, sequenced in a study of identical twins. TCRdb recomputed calls from the 5' RACE reads with MiXCR, one row per CDR3 protein. The sample carries nearly 250,000 distinct CDR3 sequences, roughly 7% recorded once. These same records also appear under a second study, on yellow fever vaccine responses in identical twins.

Sequencing was performed on memory (CD45RO+) T cells sorted from blood. The receptors shown here come from a woman under 30 in good health.

This chain uses TRBV4-1 with TRBJ2-1; 10 bases line up with TRBD2. This CDR3 comprises 16 residues. Germline loops: CDR1 MGHRA, CDR2 YSYEKL. The junction had 5 bases not matched to a gene; V was cut back by 1 base and J by 5 bases. The CDR3 is CASSQVGLALNNEQFF. The CDR3 nucleotides are TGCGCCAGCAGCCAAGTGGGACTAGCGTTAAACAATGAGCAGTTCTTC.

The V call is TRBV10-3, the J call TRBJ1-4; 7 bases fit TRBD1. The ends lost 4 bases at V and 0 bases at J; junction bases unmatched: 2. CDR3 length: 15 amino acids. Germline V CDR1 and CDR2: ENHRY, SYGVKD. The CDR3 DNA reads TGTGCCATCAGTGGGGGACAGACAACTAATGAAAAACTGTTTTTT. This sequence encodes CAISGGQTTNEKLFF.

Ten or more counts support this clonotype. The CDR3 loop is CASSPYRGPNEKLFF. In DNA form, the CDR3 reads TGTGCCAGCAGTCCGTACAGGGGGCCTAATGAAAAACTGTTTTTT. The V gene is TRBV28, the J gene TRBJ1-4; 9 bases are a match to TRBD1. V gave up 5 bases and J gave up 3 bases; unmatched junction bases: 4. The V gene's germline CDR1 is MDHEN and CDR2 SYDVKM. This CDR3 is 15 amino acids long. Full variable domain (remainder filled in from reference TRBV28 and TRBJ1-4): DVKVTQSSRYLVKRTGEKVFLECVQDMDHENMFWYRQDPGLGLRLIYFSYDVKMKEKGDIPEGYSVSREKKERFSLILESASTNQTSMYLCASSPYRGPNEKLFFGSGTQLSVL.